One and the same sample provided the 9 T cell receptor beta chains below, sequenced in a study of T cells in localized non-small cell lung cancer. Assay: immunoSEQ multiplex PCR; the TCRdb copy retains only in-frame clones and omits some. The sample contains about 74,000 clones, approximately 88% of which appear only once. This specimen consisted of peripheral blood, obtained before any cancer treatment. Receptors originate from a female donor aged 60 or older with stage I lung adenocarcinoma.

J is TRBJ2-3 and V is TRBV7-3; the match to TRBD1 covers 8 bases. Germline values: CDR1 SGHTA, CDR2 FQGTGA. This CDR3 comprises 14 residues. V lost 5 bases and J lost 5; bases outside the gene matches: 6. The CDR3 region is CASSRQGALDTQYF. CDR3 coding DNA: TGTGCCAGCAGCCGGCAGGGGGCCCTAGATACGCAGTATTTT.

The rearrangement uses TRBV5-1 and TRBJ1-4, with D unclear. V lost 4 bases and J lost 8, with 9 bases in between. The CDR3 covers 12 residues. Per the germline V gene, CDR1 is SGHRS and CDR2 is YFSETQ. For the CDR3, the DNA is TGCGCCAGCAGCAGCCTCGGCGAAAAACTGTTTTTT. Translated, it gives CASSSLGEKLFF.

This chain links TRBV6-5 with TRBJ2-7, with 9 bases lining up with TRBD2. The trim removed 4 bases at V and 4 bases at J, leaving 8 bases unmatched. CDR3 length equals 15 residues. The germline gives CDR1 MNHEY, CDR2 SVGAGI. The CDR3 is CASSSTSGLPYEQYF. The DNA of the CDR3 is TGTGCCAGCAGTTCGACTAGCGGTCTTCCGTACGAGCAGTACTTC.

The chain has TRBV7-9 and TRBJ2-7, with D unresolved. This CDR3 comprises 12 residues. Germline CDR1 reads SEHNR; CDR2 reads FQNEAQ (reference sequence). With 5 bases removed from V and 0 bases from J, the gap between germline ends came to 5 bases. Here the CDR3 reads CASSRFSYEQYF. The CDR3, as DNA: TGTGCCAGCAGCCGCTTCTCCTACGAGCAGTACTTC. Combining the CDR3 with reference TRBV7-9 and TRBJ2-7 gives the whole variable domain DTGVSQNPRHKITKRGQNVTFRCDPISEHNRLYWYRQTLGQGPEFLTYFQNEAQLEKSRLLSDRFSAERPKGSFSTLEIQRTEQGDSAMYLCASSRFSYEQYFGPGTRLTVT.

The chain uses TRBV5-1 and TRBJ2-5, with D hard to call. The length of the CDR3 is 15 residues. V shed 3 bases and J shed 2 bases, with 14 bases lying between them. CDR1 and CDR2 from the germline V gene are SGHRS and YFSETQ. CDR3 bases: TGCGCCAGCAGCTCCGGAGTGACGTCGCAAGAGACCCAGTACTTC. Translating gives CASSSGVTSQETQYF.

CDR3 region: CASSSGQGDFGYTF. In DNA, the CDR3 is TGCGCCAGCAGCTCTGGACAGGGGGACTTTGGCTACACCTTC. J is TRBJ1-2 and V is TRBV5-1; 10 bases are shared with TRBD1. The CDR3 extends over 14 amino acids. The germline gives CDR1 SGHRS, CDR2 YFSETQ. Trimming at V came to 3 bases and at J to 7 bases, leaving 6 bases not matched to a gene.

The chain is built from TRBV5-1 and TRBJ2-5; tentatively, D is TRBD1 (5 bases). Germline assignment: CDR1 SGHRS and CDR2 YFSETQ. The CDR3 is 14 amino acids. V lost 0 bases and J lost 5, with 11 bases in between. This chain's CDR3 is CASSLGQYLETQYF. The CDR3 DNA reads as TGCGCCAGCAGCTTGGGACAGTATCTGGAGACCCAGTACTTC.

DNA for the CDR3: TGTGCCACCAGCCCCGGACAGGGGGAGAGCACAGATACGCAGTATTTT. It specifies CATSPGQGESTDTQYF. This chain joins TRBV15 and TRBJ2-3, with 10 positions matching TRBD1. Germline loops: CDR1 LNHNV, CDR2 YYDKDF (reference sequence). V was clipped by 5 bases and J by 0 bases; unmatched bases: 5. This CDR3 has 16 residues.

As DNA, the CDR3 is TGTGCCAGCAGCCAATATCTGTCTGGCGGGGGTATTGGAGATACGCAGTATTTT. Translating gives CASSQYLSGGGIGDTQYF. The chain joins TRBV4-2 to TRBJ2-3; 7 bases fit TRBD2. The CDR3 totals 18 residues. Per the germline V gene, CDR1 is LGHNA and CDR2 is YNFKEQ. After removal of 2 bases from V and 5 bases from J, the junction contained 16 bases not matched to a gene.